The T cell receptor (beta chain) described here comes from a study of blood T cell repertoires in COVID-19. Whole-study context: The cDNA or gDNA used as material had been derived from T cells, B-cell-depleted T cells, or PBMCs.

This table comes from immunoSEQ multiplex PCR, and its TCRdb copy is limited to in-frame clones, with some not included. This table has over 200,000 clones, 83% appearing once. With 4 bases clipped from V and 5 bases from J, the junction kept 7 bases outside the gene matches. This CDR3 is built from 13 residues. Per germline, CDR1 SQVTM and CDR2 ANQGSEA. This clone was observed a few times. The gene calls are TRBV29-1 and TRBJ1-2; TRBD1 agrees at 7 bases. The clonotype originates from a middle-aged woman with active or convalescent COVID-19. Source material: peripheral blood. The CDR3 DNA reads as TGCAGCGTTGTAGGGGGCGATTTTTATGGCTACACCTTC. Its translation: CSVVGGDFYGYTF.